What follows are 8 T cell receptor beta chains derived from one specimen sequenced in a study of beta chain features in type 1 diabetes. Investigators reverse transcribed all isolated RNA, so they sequenced expressed TCRB transcripts. Assay: immunoSEQ multiplex PCR; the TCRdb copy retains only in-frame clones and omits some. The sample contains roughly 500,000 clones, roughly an eighth of which appear only once. The sequencing sample was made of naive CD4+ T cells from blood. Source of these receptors: a young woman in good health.

V and J are TRBV10-3 and TRBJ1-2, with TRBD1 matching 7 bases. With 3 bases clipped from V and 5 bases from J, the junction kept 6 bases outside the gene matches. CDR3 size: 14 residues. CDR1 and CDR2 (germline): ENHRY, SYGVKD. In DNA, the CDR3 is TGTGCCATCAGTGACGAGACAGGGCTTTATGGCTACACCTTC. This codes for CAISDETGLYGYTF.

The V and J genes are TRBV25-1 and TRBJ1-2; TRBD1 might be the D (5 bases). Germline lookup yields CDR1 MGHDK and CDR2 SYGVNS. Trimming removed 4 bases at V and 0 bases at J, with 15 bases between. The CDR3 has 16 amino acids. CDR3 DNA sequence: TGTGCCAGCAGTGCCCGCCACAGGCCTACTAACTATGGCTACACCTTC. It encodes CASSARHRPTNYGYTF.

This clone was observed a handful of times. CDR3 DNA: TGTGCCTGGAGTGTCCTTGGGCGCGGTGAGCAGTTCTTC. This sequence encodes CAWSVLGRGEQFF. The chain links TRBV30 to TRBJ2-1; D uncertain. The CDR3 extends over 13 amino acids. V was cut by 0 bases and J by 9 bases, with 12 bases left in between. CDR1 is GTSNPN, CDR2 SVGIG, per germline (reference sequence).

This clone was seen a handful of times. The chain is built from TRBV4-2 and TRBJ1-1; D ambiguous. Looked up from germline, CDR1 is LGHNA and CDR2 is YNFKEQ. The CDR3 contains 15 residues. V lost 2 bases, J lost 2 bases, and 12 bases lay in between. CDR3 region: CASSQFALTNTEAFF. For the CDR3, the DNA is TGTGCCAGCAGCCAATTCGCTCTGACAAACACTGAAGCTTTCTTT.

The J gene is TRBJ2-7, the V gene TRBV11-1; D uncertain. The CDR3 contains 14 residues. The V and J ends lost 6 bases and 2 bases respectively, with 14 bases between them. Looked up from germline, CDR1 is SGHAT and CDR2 is FQDESV (reference sequence). CDR3 sequence reads: CASSRIDIPYEQYV. The CDR3 bases are TGTGCCAGCAGTCGGATTGACATACCCTACGAGCAGTACGTC.

Here the CDR3 DNA reads TGTGCCAGCAGCGCCCGGGACAGGGGCATGTGGGAGACCCAGTACTTC. Its translation is CASSARDRGMWETQYF. The genes are TRBV9 and TRBJ2-5; TRBD1 matches 10 bases. Germline V gives CDR1 SGDLS, CDR2 YYNGEE. The V gene end was trimmed by 3 bases and the J gene end by 5 bases; junction bases not matched to a gene: 10. This CDR3 is 16 amino acids long.

This chain links TRBV4-1 with TRBJ1-3; D uncertain. CDR1 MGHRA and CDR2 YSYEKL come from the germline V gene. This CDR3 comprises 15 residues. V lost 0 bases and J 0 bases, leaving 6 bases between the germline ends. CDR3 DNA: TGCGCCAGCAGCCAAGATGGTGTCTCTGGAAACACCATATATTTT. The encoded protein is CASSQDGVSGNTIYF.

This chain uses TRBV18 with TRBJ2-2; D gene unclear. Germline-derived CDR1 and CDR2 are KGHSH and LQKENI. This CDR3 comprises 15 residues. V lost 3 bases and J lost 5, with 13 bases in between. The CDR3 nucleotides are TGTGCCAGCTCACCTCCGGAGCCGTGGACCGGGGAGCTGTTTTTT. It yields the protein CASSPPEPWTGELFF.